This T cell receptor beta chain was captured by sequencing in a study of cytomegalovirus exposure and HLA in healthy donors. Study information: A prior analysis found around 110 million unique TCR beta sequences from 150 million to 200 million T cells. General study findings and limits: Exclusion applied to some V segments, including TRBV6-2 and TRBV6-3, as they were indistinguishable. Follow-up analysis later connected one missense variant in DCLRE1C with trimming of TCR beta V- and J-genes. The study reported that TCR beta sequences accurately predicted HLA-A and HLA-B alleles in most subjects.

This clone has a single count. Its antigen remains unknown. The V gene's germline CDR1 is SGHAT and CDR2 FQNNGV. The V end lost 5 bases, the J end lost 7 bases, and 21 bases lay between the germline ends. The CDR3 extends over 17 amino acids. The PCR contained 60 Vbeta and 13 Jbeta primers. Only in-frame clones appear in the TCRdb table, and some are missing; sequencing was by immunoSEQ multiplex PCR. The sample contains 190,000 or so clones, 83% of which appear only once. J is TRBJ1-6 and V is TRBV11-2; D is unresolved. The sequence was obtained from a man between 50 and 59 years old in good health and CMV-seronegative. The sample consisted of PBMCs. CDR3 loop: CASSPGRTAALNSPLHF. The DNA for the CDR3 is TGTGCCAGCAGCCCCGGAAGGACTGCCGCTTTGAATTCACCCCTCCACTTT.